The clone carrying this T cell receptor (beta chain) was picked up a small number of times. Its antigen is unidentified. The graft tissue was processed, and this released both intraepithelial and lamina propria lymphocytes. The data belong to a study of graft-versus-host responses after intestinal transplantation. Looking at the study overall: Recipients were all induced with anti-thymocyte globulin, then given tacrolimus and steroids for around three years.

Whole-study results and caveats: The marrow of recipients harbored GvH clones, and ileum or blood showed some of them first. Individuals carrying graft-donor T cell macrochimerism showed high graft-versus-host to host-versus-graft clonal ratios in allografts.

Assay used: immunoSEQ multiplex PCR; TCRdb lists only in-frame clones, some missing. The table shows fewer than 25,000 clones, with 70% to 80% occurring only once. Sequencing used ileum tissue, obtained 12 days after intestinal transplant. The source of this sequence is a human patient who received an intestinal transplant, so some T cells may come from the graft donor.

The CDR3 nucleotides are TGTGCCAGCAGCTTGACAGGGAACACCGGAAACACCATATATTTT. Residues: CASSLTGNTGNTIYF. V and J are TRBV5-6 and TRBJ1-3, with a possible D match to TRBD1 (6 bases). The CDR3 spans 15 residues. Germline values: CDR1 SGHDT, CDR2 YYEEEE. V was shortened by 1 base and J by 4 bases, with 12 bases between the two germline ends.